This T cell receptor beta chain appears in the sequencing data of a study of T-cell memory formation after mild COVID-19. General observations from the study: There was no confirmation that second-wave clones peaking on day 37 were SARS-CoV-2 specific. For contracting clones, CD4+ ones sat mainly in CM and EM, CD8+ in EMRA. The finding that pre-infection memory included some responding clones suggested that cross-reactive memory joined.

Trimming left V 2 bases short and J 0 bases short, with 10 bases between. The CDR3 sequence is 14 residues long. Germline CDR1 reads DFQATT; CDR2 reads SNEGSKA (reference sequence). TCRdb processed the 5' RACE reads anew with MiXCR; each CDR3 protein has one entry. The sample has about 150,000 distinct CDR3 sequences, 6% to 6.5% seen once. This clonotype showed up many times. Its matching antigen is unknown. The chain combines TRBV20-1 with TRBJ1-1; no firm D call. Sequencing used PBMCs or a T cell subset sorted from them (not recorded which). The origin of this receptor is an adult woman who had mild COVID-19 (a few samples of this study predate the infection). Cell type and time point are not known. In nucleotides, the CDR3 is TGCAGTGCTAGACCTCAGGAGATGAACACTGAAGCTTTCTTT. It codes for CSARPQEMNTEAFF.